The next 21 T cell receptor beta chains were all read from a single sample in a study of cytomegalovirus exposure and HLA in healthy donors. PCR used 60 Vbeta primers and 13 Jbeta primers. Using immunoSEQ multiplex PCR, the repertoire was profiled, and TCRdb retains in-frame clones only, with some absent. The data show 84,000 or so clones, with less than 65% seen just once and around 5.5% held by the top ten. Sequencing used PBMCs. The receptors were sampled from a woman in her 30s in good health and CMV-seropositive.

The chain links TRBV7-2 to TRBJ2-4, with a possible D match to TRBD2 (5 bases). Germline V lookup: CDR1 SGHTA, CDR2 FQGNSA. V lost 2 bases and J 7 bases, leaving 15 bases between the germline ends. The CDR3 runs 15 residues. As DNA, the CDR3 is TGTGCCAGCAGCTTACGCGGCCAGATAGCGAACATTCAGTACTTC. Its translation: CASSLRGQIANIQYF.

The chain joins TRBV6-6 to TRBJ1-5; D is possibly TRBD1 (5 bases). This CDR3 is 13 amino acids long. Trimming cost V 7 bases and J 6 bases, with 13 bases left between them. Per germline, CDR1 MNHNY and CDR2 SVGAGI (reference sequence). The CDR3 bases are TGTGCCAGCACACGAACCCAGGGTCAGCCCCAGCATTTT. Translating gives CASTRTQGQPQHF.

This chain links TRBV6-5 with TRBJ1-2; D is ambiguous. There are 14 residues in the CDR3. The germline V and J ends were trimmed by 0 bases and 4 bases, with 9 bases remaining between them. Germline CDR1 is MNHEY and CDR2 is SVGAGI. Here the CDR3 reads CASSYSNQVYGYTF. The CDR3 nucleotides read TGTGCCAGCAGTTACTCGAACCAGGTCTATGGCTACACCTTC.

This clone was counted between two and nine times. The chain links TRBV5-4 to TRBJ1-1; 9 bases are shared with TRBD1. With V trimmed by 0 bases and J by 2 bases, 5 bases remained unmatched. The CDR3 is 16 residues long. Germline assignment: CDR1 SGHNT and CDR2 YYREEE (reference sequence). CDR3: CASSLDRGQGNTEAFF. In DNA form, the CDR3 reads TGTGCCAGCAGCTTGGACAGGGGGCAGGGAAACACTGAAGCTTTCTTT.

The CDR3 sequence: CASRAGTGGTHNSGNTIYF. CDR3 sequence (DNA): TGTGCCAGCAGAGCCGGGACAGGGGGCACCCACAACTCTGGAAACACCATATATTTT. This sequence joins TRBV11-2 and TRBJ1-3; 12 bases align to TRBD1. Germline V gene sequence: CDR1 SGHAT, CDR2 FQNNGV. This CDR3 is 19 amino acids long. After removal of 6 bases from V and 0 bases from J, the junction contained 12 bases not matched to a gene.

This sequence joins TRBV12-5 and TRBJ2-1, with a weak D call TRBD2 (7 bases). CDR1 and CDR2 from the germline V gene are LGHNT and FRNRAP. This CDR3 has 15 residues. V was clipped by 4 bases and J by 7 bases, with 17 bases between them. CDR3 residues: CASGSGMGGLNEQFF. CDR3 coding DNA: TGTGCTAGTGGTTCGGGGATGGGGGGGCTGAATGAGCAGTTCTTC.

This clone was detected once. The CDR3 here is CASIPGSMNTEAFF. Here the CDR3 DNA reads TGTGCCAGCATCCCGGGGAGCATGAACACTGAAGCTTTCTTT. This chain joins TRBV28 and TRBJ1-1, with D hard to call. The CDR3 covers 14 residues. Germline lookup yields CDR1 MDHEN and CDR2 SYDVKM. The V and J ends lost 7 bases and 0 bases respectively, with 12 bases between them.

This clone was observed at least ten times. The J gene is TRBJ2-7, the V gene TRBV10-1; TRBD2 agrees at 13 bases. Germline CDR1 and CDR2: WNHNN and SYGVQD (reference sequence). The length of the CDR3 is 15 residues. V shed 6 bases and J 3 bases; nucleotides not matched to a gene: 5. The CDR3 here is CASSSGTSGVYEQYF. CDR3 coding DNA: TGCGCCAGCAGCTCCGGGACTAGCGGGGTCTACGAGCAGTACTTC.

The rearrangement joins TRBV18 to TRBJ1-2; 8 bases map to TRBD1. CDR1 and CDR2 from the germline V gene are KGHSH and LQKENI. Unmatched junction bases numbered 10, after V lost 6 bases and J lost 7 bases. The CDR3 runs 14 residues. The CDR3: CASSRTGNVSGYTF. The CDR3, as DNA: TGTGCCAGCTCCCGGACAGGGAATGTTAGTGGCTACACCTTC.

Regarding this clone: Other nucleotide sequences from this sample produce the same CDR3. The CDR3 loop is CASSQDQGSEKLFF. For the CDR3, the DNA is TGCGCCAGCAGCCAAGACCAGGGAAGTGAAAAACTGTTTTTT. The V and J genes are TRBV4-1 and TRBJ1-4, with D tentatively TRBD1 (5 bases). The CDR3 extends over 14 amino acids. CDR1 and CDR2 from the germline V gene are MGHRA and YSYEKL. V was shortened by 0 bases and J by 7 bases, with 9 bases between the two germline ends.

The V and J genes are TRBV19 and TRBJ1-2; maybe TRBD1 (6 bases). Trimming took 9 bases from V and 7 from J, leaving 30 bases between them. Germline V gives CDR1 LNHDA, CDR2 SQIVND (reference sequence). The CDR3 consists of 17 residues. CDR3 in DNA: TGTGCCAGCAAAGCGACGGGTTTGAGGCAGGGGCAAGTTGGCTACACCTTC. Encoded protein: CASKATGLRQGQVGYTF.

The V call is TRBV7-8, the J call TRBJ1-5; D gene ambiguous. Germline V gives CDR1 SGHVS, CDR2 FQNEAQ. The CDR3 runs to 13 residues. Trimming left V 5 bases short and J 9 bases short, with 14 bases between. The CDR3 region has the DNA TGTGCCAGCAGCCCCGATGGGCGGGGGCCCCAGCATTTT. This sequence encodes CASSPDGRGPQHF. The full variable domain, completed using reference TRBV7-8 and TRBJ1-5, is GAGVSQSPRYKVAKRGQDVALRCDPISGHVSLFWYQQALGQGPEFLTYFQNEAQLDKSGLPSDRFFAERPEGSVSTLKIQRTQQEDSAVYLCASSPDGRGPQHFGDGTRLSIL.

V and J are TRBV2 and TRBJ1-3; 9 bases are shared with TRBD1. The length of the CDR3 is 16 residues. Looked up from germline, CDR1 is SNHLY and CDR2 is FYNNEI. J was trimmed by 2 bases and V by 1 base; bases with no gene match: 3. CDR3 sequence: CASSEVRTGAGNTIYF. CDR3 in DNA: TGTGCCAGCAGTGAAGTTAGGACAGGGGCTGGAAACACCATATATTTT.

This chain uses TRBV6-5 with TRBJ1-5; 8 nucleotides align to TRBD1. The germline V gene encodes CDR1 MNHEY and CDR2 SVGAGI. J lost 2 bases, V lost 7 bases, and 7 bases had no gene match. CDR3 length equals 15 residues. This CDR3 reads CASTPTGVGNQPQHF. The CDR3 DNA sequence: TGTGCCAGCACCCCGACAGGGGTCGGCAATCAGCCCCAGCATTTT.

CDR3 protein: CASSIVAGENTEAFF. CDR3 DNA: TGTGCCAGTAGTATAGTTGCCGGGGAAAACACTGAAGCTTTCTTT. This sequence joins TRBV19 and TRBJ1-1; D not certain. Trimming left V 1 base short and J 2 bases short, with 11 bases between. The length of the CDR3 is 15 residues. Germline lookup yields CDR1 LNHDA and CDR2 SQIVND (reference sequence).

This chain joins TRBV6-4 and TRBJ2-1; the match to TRBD1 covers 10 bases. The CDR3 runs 16 residues. Trimming at V came to 4 bases and at J to 5 bases, leaving 8 bases not matched to a gene. Germline-derived CDR1 and CDR2 are MRHNA and SNTAGT. As DNA, the CDR3 is TGTGCCAGCAGTGCCCATTCCGGGACAGGGGACAATGAGCAGTTCTTC. The encoded protein is CASSAHSGTGDNEQFF.

The chain uses TRBV20-1 and TRBJ2-7, with D tentatively TRBD1 (6 bases). Germline CDR1 DFQATT, CDR2 SNEGSKA (reference sequence). The CDR3 sequence is 11 residues long. This CDR3 reads CSVGGSYEQYF. The CDR3 bases are TGCAGCGTAGGGGGCTCCTACGAGCAGTACTTC.

The V gene is TRBV7-2, the J gene TRBJ2-7, with TRBD2 matching over 8 bases. V was pared by 3 bases and J by 5 bases, with 6 bases of the junction left unmatched. Germline V lookup: CDR1 SGHTA, CDR2 FQGNSA. The CDR3 spans 14 residues. CDR3 bases: TGTGCCAGCAGCTTTGTGACTAGCGAGGACGAGCAGTACTTC. Translating gives CASSFVTSEDEQYF.

This clone appeared a few times. This chain's CDR3 is CASNGGGGAYNEQFF. Here the CDR3 DNA reads TGTGCCAGCAATGGCGGCGGGGGGGCCTACAATGAGCAGTTCTTC. J is TRBJ2-1 and V is TRBV6-5; 9 bases align to TRBD2. The J segment lost 2 bases and the V segment lost 7 bases, leaving 6 bases of the junction unmatched. The CDR3 totals 15 residues. Germline V gene sequence: CDR1 MNHEY, CDR2 SVGAGI.

V usage is TRBV5-4 and J usage is TRBJ2-7; D unclear. Germline assignment: CDR1 SGHNT and CDR2 YYREEE (reference sequence). V was cut by 4 bases and J by 2 bases, with 7 bases left in between. The CDR3 is 12 residues long. CDR3 protein: CASSLQTYEQYF. CDR3 bases: TGTGCCAGCAGCCTCCAGACCTACGAGCAGTACTTC. Full variable domain (outside the CDR3, taken from reference TRBV5-4 and TRBJ2-7): ETGVTQSPTHLIKTRGQQVTLRCSSQSGHNTVSWYQQALGQGPQFIFQYYREEENGRGNFPPRFSGLQFPNYSSELNVNALELDDSALYLCASSLQTYEQYFGPGTRLTVT.

The rearrangement uses TRBV9 and TRBJ2-2; 11 bases map to TRBD1. V was clipped by 7 bases and J by 4 bases; unmatched bases: 3. The CDR3 is 14 residues long. Per germline, CDR1 SGDLS and CDR2 YYNGEE. The CDR3 bases are TGTGCCAGCCGAGGGACAGGGGGCACCGGGGAGCTGTTTTTT. This codes for CASRGTGGTGELFF.